This TCR beta chain was sequenced in a study of blood T cell repertoires in COVID-19. Study details: Specimens from acute and convalescent COVID-19 originated in the United States, Italy and Spain.

Germline lookup yields CDR1 LGHNA and CDR2 YNFKEQ. With 1 base removed from V and 4 bases from J, the gap between germline ends came to 11 bases. This CDR3 has 16 residues. Source study methods: Reference gene primer amplification gave estimated nucleated cell counts. The assay was immunoSEQ multiplex PCR, and TCRdb's table has in-frame clones only and misses some. V and J calls and clone size are as listed in that table; D and trimming were resolved from the DNA. The sample shows a few hundred thousand clones, roughly 87% of them seen only once. The age range of participants was 18 to 89 years, with residence in fewer than 25 US areas.

Sequencing input: PBMCs or T cells enriched from blood (not recorded which). The clonotype originates from a woman aged 50 to 65 who had recovered from COVID-19. V gene TRBV4-2 combines with J gene TRBJ1-6; D gene uncertain. The DNA of the CDR3 is TGTGCCAGCAGCCAAGCAGCACAGATTTATAATTCACCCCTCCACTTT. It codes for CASSQAAQIYNSPLHF.